This T cell receptor beta chain emerged from a study of identical twins. This CDR3 is built from 11 residues. V was cut by 1 base and J by 5 bases, with 0 bases left in between. TCRdb itself ran the 5' RACE reads through MiXCR, one entry per CDR3 protein. Of a few hundred thousand distinct CDR3 sequences listed, over 8.5% are singletons. The donor group consisted entirely of healthy Caucasians. This clonotype was recorded at least ten times. These data also formed part of another study, on yellow fever vaccine responses in identical twins.

The gene calls are TRBV12-3 or TRBV12-4 and TRBJ1-5; no reliable D call. This sequence originates from a young woman in good health. The material sequenced was PBMCs. The CDR3 coding sequence is TGTGCCAGCAGTTTAGATCAGCCCCAGCATTTT. It translates to CASSLDQPQHF.